This T cell receptor (beta chain) is drawn from a study of regulatory T cells in long-lasting Graves disease. The overall study: The criterion for persistent Graves' disease was over 5 years of antithyroid drugs with positive TSH receptor antibodies. Study-level points and caveats: Clonotypes that were public and shared totalled about 2,500 in persistent patients versus 900 to 1,000 in new patients.

This clonotype was recorded at least ten times. The target antigen is unknown. Time point here: persistent/refractory GD, antithyroid drugs over 5 years with positive TRAb. The authors made the TCR library using RNA they extracted from PBMCs. Building the TCR beta libraries relied on iRepertoire HTBI primers, and CDR3 regions underwent Arm-PCR. Authors' processing steps: Sample data revealed fewer than 70 TRBV and 14 TRBJ segments. MiXCR, applied by TCRdb to the multiplex PCR reads, yields one record per CDR3 protein. V and J calls and clone size were set by TCRdb, not the authors. The sample consists of about 290,000 distinct CDR3 sequences, roughly 21% of them appearing once. Specimen: peripheral blood mononuclear cells (PBMCs), collected when the disease was refractory, from a patient treated with antithyroid drugs. This TCR came from a female donor with Graves disease.

The CDR3 loop is CASSPRTGGLEKLFF. The DNA of the CDR3 is TGTGCCAGCAGTCCGCGGACAGGGGGCTTAGAGAAACTGTTTTTT. The chain combines TRBV28 with TRBJ1-4, with 11 bases lining up with TRBD1. Germline CDR1 and CDR2: MDHEN and SYDVKM. The CDR3 totals 15 residues. Unmatched junction bases numbered 10, after V lost 5 bases and J lost 11 bases.